This T cell receptor beta chain was profiled in a study of blood T cell repertoires in COVID-19. The CDR3 consists of 14 residues. V was shortened by 2 bases and J by 1 base, with 8 bases between the two germline ends. Germline loops: CDR1 SGHAT, CDR2 FQNNGV. Assay: immunoSEQ multiplex PCR; the TCRdb copy retains only in-frame clones and omits some. The repertoire holds some 46,000 clones, with around four fifths as singletons. The source of this sequence is a woman over 75 with acute or convalescent COVID-19. Sequenced: peripheral blood. The J gene is TRBJ1-1, the V gene TRBV11-2, with D unresolved. In DNA, the CDR3 is TGTGCCAGCAGCTTAAGCGACGGGAACACTGAAGCTTTCTTT. It translates to CASSLSDGNTEAFF.